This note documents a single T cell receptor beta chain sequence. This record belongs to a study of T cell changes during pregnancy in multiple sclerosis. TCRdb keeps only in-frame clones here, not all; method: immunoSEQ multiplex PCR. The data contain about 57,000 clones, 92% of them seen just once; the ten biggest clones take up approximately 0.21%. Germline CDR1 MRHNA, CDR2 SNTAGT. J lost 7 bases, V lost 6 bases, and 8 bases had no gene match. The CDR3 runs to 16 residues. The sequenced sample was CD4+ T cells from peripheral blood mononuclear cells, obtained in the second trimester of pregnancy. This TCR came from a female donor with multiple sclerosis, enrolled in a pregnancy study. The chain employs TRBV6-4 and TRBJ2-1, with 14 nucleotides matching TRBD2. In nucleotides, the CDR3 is TGTGCCAGCAGCGAGGGACTAGCGGGAGCAGGGAATGAGCAGTTCTTC. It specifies CASSEGLAGAGNEQFF.